The rows below give T cell receptor beta chains drawn from one sample of a study of blood T cell repertoires in COVID-19. Only in-frame clones appear in the TCRdb table, and some are missing; sequencing was by immunoSEQ multiplex PCR. The data contain roughly 220,000 clones, around 88% of them seen just once; the ten biggest clones take up over 12%. Input material: PBMCs or T cells enriched from blood (not recorded which). The receptors come from a woman in her 50s with acute COVID-19. Both conserved end residues are trimmed from each CDR3.

TRBV27	TRBJ2-1	13	ASSSQGDLRDEQF
TRBV3-1/TRBV3-2	TRBJ2-5	12	ASSLGQGAETQY
TRBV11-2	TRBJ2-5	14	ASSSLGGNFQETQY
TRBV7-2	TRBJ2-7	10	ASSLSSYEQY
TRBV5-5	TRBJ2-2	11	ASSLRNTGELF
TRBV12-3/TRBV12-4	TRBJ1-1	11	ASSLTGVTEAF
TRBV7-2	TRBJ2-1	15	ASSLANLAPSYNEQF
TRBV27	TRBJ2-1	12	ASSLTGGLSEQF
TRBV27	TRBJ1-2	10	ASSFRGESYT
TRBV6-1	TRBJ1-1	11	ASSEYGNTEAF
TRBV14	TRBJ2-7	13	ASSRSTGKVYEQY
TRBV18	TRBJ2-1	15	ASSPQAEAGGGDEQF
TRBV29-1	TRBJ1-5	11	SVEGQGGQPQH
TRBV4-1	TRBJ2-3	13	ASRAGGLGTDTQY
TRBV28	TRBJ2-7	10	ASRSNFYEQY
TRBV6-5	TRBJ1-4	13	ASSSPGTGSEKLF
TRBV5-1	TRBJ2-5	11	ASSRDRGETQY
TRBV27	TRBJ1-5	12	ASSLSQGTQPQH
TRBV12-3/TRBV12-4	TRBJ2-1	11	ASNPQGHNEQF
TRBV9	TRBJ2-1	12	ASSLTSGGNEQF
TRBV9	TRBJ1-1	11	ASSAGARTEAF
TRBV18	TRBJ1-5	11	ASGTATNQPQH
TRBV30	TRBJ1-2	13	ACLDRGLANYGYT
TRBV19	TRBJ1-1	14	ASSIGAGRMNTEAF
TRBV2	TRBJ2-7	12	ASSGTSESYEQY
TRBV12-3/TRBV12-4	TRBJ2-3	10	ASSPRVDTQY
TRBV7-9	TRBJ1-5	12	ASGRDAGNQPQH
TRBV28	TRBJ2-1	12	ASSRGGSYNEQF
TRBV7-9	TRBJ2-3	13	ASSPSGSESDTQY
TRBV7-8	TRBJ2-7	11	ASSLATGYEQY
TRBV6-5	TRBJ2-3	11	ASSYFPRDTQY
TRBV27	TRBJ2-1	18	ASSLPPRGLIPRDYNEQF
TRBV6-5	TRBJ2-7	11	ASSYPEGDEQY
TRBV19	TRBJ2-2	11	ASRKYRAGELF
TRBV4-1	TRBJ2-1	14	ASSQATGRAYNEQF
TRBV4-2	TRBJ1-1	13	ASSQDERTNTEAF
TRBV29-1	TRBJ1-5	11	SVELQANQPQH
TRBV5-1	TRBJ2-3	15	ASSFETSTPPTDTQY
TRBV27	TRBJ2-7	9	ASSYGDEQY
TRBV19	TRBJ2-2	14	ASRKRLAANTGELF
TRBV6-5	TRBJ1-3	14	ASSYSGTEPGNTIY
TRBV4-1	TRBJ2-6	17	ASSYAGQGASSGANVLT
TRBV30	TRBJ2-7	12	AWNKGQGPYEQY
TRBV28	TRBJ2-3	14	ASSWDYLDFTDTQY
TRBV19	TRBJ2-3	17	ASSKHPGGRTDDTDTQY
TRBV28	TRBJ1-3	14	ASSLWGKSSGNTIY
TRBV6-5	TRBJ2-1	13	ASSGSIAVNNEQF
TRBV3-1/TRBV3-2	TRBJ2-2	18	ASNPHRSLAGGPWTGELF
TRBV9	TRBJ2-7	12	ASSVANRGYEQY
TRBV25-1	TRBJ1-2	11	ASQRETNYGYT
TRBV27	TRBJ2-7	12	ASSSNLQVSEQY
TRBV5-1	TRBJ2-2	13	ASSLKTGDTGELF
TRBV19	TRBJ1-2	11	ASSIINRNGYT
TRBV3-1/TRBV3-2	TRBJ2-2	15	ASSQRSGRGDTGELF
TRBV18	TRBJ2-7	13	ASSPPGQGAHEQY
TRBV9	TRBJ2-7	12	ASSARLDDYEQY
TRBV7-9	TRBJ2-3	16	ASSLAPGAGGGADTQY
TRBV5-1	TRBJ2-6	13	ASSFTGNGANVLT
TRBV7-9	TRBJ2-1	17	ASSPRGGLAERSYNEQF